A selection of T cell receptor beta chains follows, all from one sample in a study of Ad26.COV2.S vaccination and SARS-CoV-2 variants. This table comes from immunoSEQ multiplex PCR, and its TCRdb copy is limited to in-frame clones, with some not included. The sample consists of 250,000 to 300,000 clones, 80% to 90% of them appearing once. The sequences come from peripheral blood, collected in a trial of Ad26.COV2.S vaccine versus placebo. These TCRs come from a person aged 18-60 years who received the Ad26.COV2.S COVID-19 vaccine or a placebo. Both conserved end residues are part of each CDR3. D genes are given only for firm matches. Only some rows state a clone size, as once, few, many or a class for expanded clones.

len	d_gene	v_gene	j_gene	abundance	CDR3nt	CDR3aa
13	TRBD1	TRBV6-4	TRBJ1-2	many	TGTGCCAACCCGGGACAGGGGGCGTTTGGCTACACCTTC	CANPGQGAFGYTF
14	TRBD1	TRBV5-1	TRBJ2-7	.	TGCGCCAGCAGCTTGGGGGACAGGGTGGACGAGCAGTACTTC	CASSLGDRVDEQYF
20	.	TRBV30	TRBJ2-6	.	TGTGCCTGGACCAACCCTCCAGGTCCTACTTACCTCTCTGGGGCCAACGTCCTGACTTTC	CAWTNPPGPTYLSGANVLTF
13	.	TRBV6-1	TRBJ1-6	.	TGTGCCAGCAGTGAATGGGGGAATTCACCCCTCCACTTT	CASSEWGNSPLHF
15	.	TRBV9	TRBJ1-1	.	TGTGCCAGCAGCCCGTGGACCCTCATGAACACTGAAGCTTTCTTT	CASSPWTLMNTEAFF
13	.	TRBV30	TRBJ2-5	.	TGTGCCTGGACTTACGGTAGCCAAGAGACCCAGTACTTC	CAWTYGSQETQYF
16	TRBD1	TRBV5-4	TRBJ2-5	once	TGTGCCAGCAGCATAGGACAGGGGGCGATTCAAGAGACCCAGTACTTC	CASSIGQGAIQETQYF
15	TRBD2	TRBV15	TRBJ2-1	.	TGTGCCACCAGCAGGTCTAGCGGGAGTATGGATGAGCAGTTCTTC	CATSRSSGSMDEQFF
15	.	TRBV10-3	TRBJ2-1	.	TGTGCCATCAGGGAAGACAGGAGCTCCTACAATGAGCAGTTCTTC	CAIREDRSSYNEQFF
14	TRBD2	TRBV4-2	TRBJ2-3	.	TGTGCCAGCAGCCCGAGCGGGGGGGCCGGTGCGCAGTATTTT	CASSPSGGAGAQYF
14	TRBD1	TRBV9	TRBJ1-2	once	TGTGCCAGCAGCCCTCGACAGGGAGGCTACGGCTACACCTTC	CASSPRQGGYGYTF
14	TRBD1	TRBV5-1	TRBJ1-1	few	TGCGCCAGCAGCTTGCTAGGGGGCGGTACTGAAGCTTTCTTT	CASSLLGGGTEAFF
15	TRBD1	TRBV9	TRBJ1-1	.	TGTGCCAGCAGCGTGACAGGGAAGGGGGGCACTGAAGCTTTCTTT	CASSVTGKGGTEAFF
16	.	TRBV18	TRBJ1-3	.	TGTGCCAGCTCACCCATCGCAGGGAAAACCGGAAACACCATATATTTT	CASSPIAGKTGNTIYF